Each of the 2 T cell receptor beta chains below was sequenced from the same sample in a study of CD8 T cells in ankylosing spondylitis. Whole-study results and caveats: There was a TCR beta motif, made of roughly eight highly homologous variants, that appeared characteristic of ankylosing spondylitis blood.

The antigens of these receptors remain unknown. Each CDR3 protein is one row after TCRdb ran MiXCR on the 5' RACE reads. The sample holds around 540,000 distinct CDR3 sequences, about 13% seen once. The specimen sequenced was blood, either unsorted or a sorted T cell fraction (not recorded which). These receptors came from a male donor with ankylosing spondylitis.

The J gene is TRBJ1-1, the V gene TRBV12-3 or TRBV12-4, with 7 bases fitting TRBD1. The CDR3 length is 16 residues. The ends lost 7 bases at V and 4 bases at J; junction bases unmatched: 15. CDR3 sequence (DNA): TGTGCCAGCACCGAACCCGACAGGGAGATATTCACTGAAGCTTTCTTT. Translated: CASTEPDREIFTEAFF.

This clonotype was observed once. This sequence joins TRBV5-5 and TRBJ2-1, with TRBD2 matching over 11 bases. The CDR3 is made up of 16 amino acids. The V gene's germline CDR1 is SGHKS and CDR2 YYEKEE (reference sequence). V lost 4 bases and J lost 3; bases outside the gene matches: 6. The CDR3 nucleotides are TGTGCCAGCAGCACCCTCACTAGCGGGAGCTACAATGAGCAGTTCTTC. Its protein is CASSTLTSGSYNEQFF.